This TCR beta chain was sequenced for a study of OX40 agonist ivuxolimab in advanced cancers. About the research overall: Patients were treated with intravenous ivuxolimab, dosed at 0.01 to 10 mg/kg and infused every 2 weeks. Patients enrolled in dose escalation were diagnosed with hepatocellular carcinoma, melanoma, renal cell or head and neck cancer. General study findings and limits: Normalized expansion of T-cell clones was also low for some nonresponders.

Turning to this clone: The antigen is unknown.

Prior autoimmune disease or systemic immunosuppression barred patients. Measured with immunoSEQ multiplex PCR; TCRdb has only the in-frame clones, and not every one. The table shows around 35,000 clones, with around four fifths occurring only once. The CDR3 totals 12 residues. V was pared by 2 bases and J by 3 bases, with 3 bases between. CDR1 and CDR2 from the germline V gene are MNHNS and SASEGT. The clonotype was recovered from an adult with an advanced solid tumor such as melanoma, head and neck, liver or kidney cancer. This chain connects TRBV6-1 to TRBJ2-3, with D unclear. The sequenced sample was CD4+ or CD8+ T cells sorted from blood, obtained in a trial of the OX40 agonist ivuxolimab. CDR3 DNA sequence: TGTGCCAGCAGTGAACAGACAGATACGCAGTATTTT. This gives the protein CASSEQTDTQYF.